The 27 T cell receptor beta chains presented below share a single source sample, sequenced in a study of early T cells in non-severe SARS-CoV-2 infection. TCRdb re-derived calls from the 5' RACE reads in MiXCR, one entry per CDR3 protein. The sample has tens of thousands of distinct CDR3 sequences, about a tenth seen once. What was sequenced was whole blood. The receptors derive from an adult who was a healthcare worker with PCR-confirmed SARS-CoV-2 infection or an uninfected control (not recorded which).

The table lists this clonotype with many counts. This chain joins TRBV7-9 and TRBJ2-2; D is unresolved. V was trimmed by 4 bases and J by 0 bases, leaving 12 bases between them. Germline V lookup: CDR1 SEHNR, CDR2 FQNEAQ (reference sequence). This CDR3 comprises 16 residues. The CDR3: CASSSLRPANTGELFF. CDR3 coding DNA: TGTGCCAGCAGCTCCCTACGCCCCGCGAACACCGGGGAGCTGTTTTTT.

This clonotype was detected ten times or more. This rearrangement joins TRBV27 to TRBJ2-5; 13 bases are shared with TRBD2. The germline V gene encodes CDR1 MNHEY and CDR2 SMNVEV (reference sequence). The CDR3 totals 15 residues. The V gene end was trimmed by 4 bases and the J gene end by 2 bases; junction bases not matched to a gene: 1. The CDR3: CASSSGLAGQETQYF. The CDR3 DNA reads TGTGCCAGCAGTTCGGGACTAGCGGGGCAAGAGACCCAGTACTTC.

This sequence joins TRBV20-1 and TRBJ2-2; D not resolved. The CDR3 totals 12 residues. The germline CDR1 and CDR2 sequences are DFQATT and SNEGSKA (reference sequence). Deletions cut 0 bases from V and 9 bases from J, with 8 bases between. The CDR3 reads CSARDTARELFF. The CDR3 DNA reads as TGCAGTGCTAGAGATACCGCCCGGGAGCTGTTTTTT.

The genes are TRBV30 and TRBJ1-1, with a tentative D call TRBD1 (5 bases). The germline V gene has CDR1 GTSNPN and CDR2 SVGIG (reference sequence). The CDR3 is 20 residues long. The germline V and J ends were trimmed by 4 bases and 4 bases, with 34 bases remaining between them. CDR3 region: CAWTPPARGSEVYWATEAFF. The DNA for the CDR3 is TGTGCCTGGACTCCCCCCGCTAGGGGCAGTGAAGTTTACTGGGCCACTGAAGCTTTCTTT.

This clonotype turned up a few times. The rearrangement joins TRBV24-1 to TRBJ2-1; TRBD2 matches at 10 bases. The length of the CDR3 is 19 residues. Germline-derived CDR1 and CDR2 are KGHDR and SFDVKD. J lost 0 bases, V lost 3 bases, and 10 bases had no gene match. This chain's CDR3 is CATSDRRTSGQSSYNEQFF. The CDR3, as DNA: TGTGCCACCAGTGATCGACGGACTAGCGGCCAAAGCTCCTACAATGAGCAGTTCTTC.

This clonotype was recorded a few times. The CDR3 DNA is TGTGCCATACGGGGGGCCGAATTGGGGAATTGGGGTAGCACAGATACGCAGTATTTT. Amino acid sequence: CAIRGAELGNWGSTDTQYF. The V call is TRBV6-1, the J call TRBJ2-3, with a tentative D call TRBD2 (7 bases). This CDR3 contains 19 residues. The V gene lost 10 bases and the J gene lost 0 bases, with 29 bases spanning the gap. CDR1 is MNHNS and CDR2 is SASEGT in the germline V gene.

This clonotype was seen ten or more times. The chain carries TRBV5-1 and TRBJ2-5; a weak D match, TRBD1 (6 bases). Germline V gene sequence: CDR1 SGHRS, CDR2 YFSETQ. The CDR3 runs 15 residues. With 4 bases removed from V and 5 bases from J, the gap between germline ends came to 18 bases. The CDR3 region has the DNA TGCGCCAGCAGCCTGGGGGCGGGCCGCCAGGAGACCCAGTACTTC. This encodes CASSLGAGRQETQYF.

This clonotype was seen repeatedly, ten times or more. V usage is TRBV4-3 and J usage is TRBJ1-2; D gene ambiguous. V lost 4 bases and J lost 3, with 15 bases in between. The CDR3 totals 15 residues. CDR1 is LGHNA, CDR2 YSLEER, per germline. The CDR3 DNA reads TGCGCCAGCAGCCGAAGCAGAGAAACAGACTATGGCTACACCTTC. Translating it yields CASSRSRETDYGYTF.

There are many counts of this clonotype. The CDR3 DNA reads TGCAGTGCTAGAGAGCGCAGACTCAATCAGCCCCAGCATTTT. Its protein product is CSARERRLNQPQHF. The chain carries TRBV20-1 and TRBJ1-5; no clear D. The CDR3 sequence is 14 residues long. From germline, CDR1 is DFQATT and CDR2 SNEGSKA (reference sequence). V shed 0 bases and J shed 3 bases, with 9 bases lying between them.

The V and J genes are TRBV4-1 and TRBJ1-5; D unclear. The V and J ends lost 4 bases and 3 bases respectively, with 19 bases between them. The CDR3 sequence is 17 residues long. Germline loops: CDR1 MGHRA, CDR2 YSYEKL. The CDR3, as DNA: TGCGCCAGCAGCCTCCACCTAGGCCAGGCCCTCAATCAGCCCCAGCATTTT. It yields the protein CASSLHLGQALNQPQHF.

This clonotype was recorded at least ten times. The rearrangement links TRBV12-3 or TRBV12-4 to TRBJ2-5; 7 bases fit TRBD2. This CDR3 has 14 amino acids. The J segment lost 4 bases and the V segment lost 5 bases, leaving 7 bases of the junction unmatched. DNA of the CDR3: TGTGCCAGCAGTCCGGGGGGTTTTGGAGAGACCCAGTACTTC. It codes for CASSPGGFGETQYF.

The table lists this clonotype with a few counts. The chain is built from TRBV5-1 and TRBJ1-2; the D is unclear. Germline CDR1 is SGHRS and CDR2 is YFSETQ. The germline V and J ends were trimmed by 0 bases and 6 bases, with 12 bases remaining between them. This CDR3 has 14 residues. DNA for the CDR3: TGCGCCAGCAGCTTGGGGGGTCCCGCGGATGGCTACACCTTC. Translating gives CASSLGGPADGYTF.

In this sample, this clonotype turned up many times. This chain links TRBV4-3 with TRBJ1-2, with D possibly being TRBD1 (6 bases). Per germline, CDR1 LGHNA and CDR2 YSLEER. V lost 6 bases and J 3 bases, leaving 14 bases between the germline ends. The CDR3 has 14 amino acids. CDR3 DNA: TGCGCCAGCAGGCTTCGCGGGGGCGACTATGGCTACACCTTC. Its translation is CASRLRGGDYGYTF.

By sample fraction, this clonotype is medium-sized. J is TRBJ2-7 and V is TRBV18, with D possibly called TRBD1 or TRBD2 (5 bases each). The length of the CDR3 is 13 residues. Trimming pared 7 bases from V and 2 bases from J, leaving 12 bases between. Per the germline V gene, CDR1 is KGHSH and CDR2 is LQKENI. The CDR3 sequence is CASFQRGPYEQYF. The CDR3 region has the DNA TGTGCCAGCTTCCAACGGGGACCCTACGAGCAGTACTTC.

This clonotype was detected many times. The chain has TRBV18 and TRBJ1-1; 7 positions match TRBD1. Germline values: CDR1 KGHSH, CDR2 LQKENI. Trimming removed 0 bases from V and 7 bases from J; junction bases left unmatched: 5. The CDR3 is made up of 14 amino acids. The CDR3 nucleotides are TGTGCCAGCTCACCACCGGAGGGGGCCGTTGAAGCTTTCTTT. It translates to CASSPPEGAVEAFF.

This clonotype appeared a few times. This chain uses TRBV11-1 with TRBJ2-3; TRBD2 matches 14 bases. V was pared by 3 bases and J by 3 bases, with 5 bases of the junction left unmatched. CDR3 size: 17 residues. Germline loops: CDR1 SGHAT, CDR2 FQDESV (reference sequence). CDR3 region: CASSFLGLAGGTDTQYF. CDR3 DNA: TGTGCCAGCAGCTTCCTCGGACTAGCGGGGGGAACAGATACGCAGTATTTT.

This clonotype appeared many times. The chain joins TRBV5-4 to TRBJ2-1; TRBD2 is a possible D gene (5 bases). V was trimmed by 4 bases and J by 7 bases, leaving 9 bases between them. There are 12 residues in the CDR3. The germline CDR1 and CDR2 sequences are SGHNT and YYREEE (reference sequence). For the CDR3, the DNA is TGTGCCAGCAGCCAGTCGGGGAATGAGCAGTTCTTC. This gives the protein CASSQSGNEQFF.

This clonotype was detected only a few times. The chain employs TRBV29-1 and TRBJ2-7; D not resolved. Trimming cost V 4 bases and J 2 bases, with 6 bases left between them. Germline V gene sequence: CDR1 SQVTM, CDR2 ANQGSEA. The CDR3 contains 11 residues. In DNA form, the CDR3 reads TGCAGCGTTGTGGGCGCCTACGAGCAGTACTTC. Residues: CSVVGAYEQYF.

This chain connects TRBV11-2 to TRBJ2-2; D is undetermined. Germline V gene sequence: CDR1 SGHAT, CDR2 FQNNGV. The CDR3 runs 11 residues. V lost 7 bases and J lost 4, with 4 bases in between. The CDR3 reads CASTVTGELFF. In DNA form, the CDR3 reads TGTGCCAGCACAGTCACCGGGGAGCTGTTTTTT.

This clonotype was observed a handful of times. The chain is built from TRBV6-2 or TRBV6-3 and TRBJ1-1; D possibly corresponds to TRBD1 (5 bases). Germline values: CDR1 MNHEY, CDR2 SVGEGT. This CDR3 is built from 11 residues. The V end was cut by 8 bases, the J end by 9 bases, with 13 bases between. CDR3 sequence reads: CASGRGAQAFF. The CDR3 DNA is TGTGCCAGCGGTCGAGGGGCTCAAGCTTTCTTT.

This clonotype was counted only a few times. The V call is TRBV4-2, the J call TRBJ1-4; D unclear. The V gene's germline CDR1 is LGHNA and CDR2 YNFKEQ. V dropped 3 bases and J dropped 10 bases, with 15 bases sitting between them. The CDR3 loop spans 14 amino acids. This CDR3 reads CASSHRAVDSKLFF. The CDR3, as DNA: TGTGCCAGCAGCCACCGGGCGGTGGACTCAAAACTGTTTTTT.

This clonotype turned up a few times. The chain carries TRBV11-2 and TRBJ2-7, with 7 bases lining up with TRBD1. Trimming at V came to 0 bases and at J to 5 bases, leaving 10 bases not matched to a gene. Germline CDR1 is SGHAT and CDR2 is FQNNGV. The CDR3 totals 16 residues. The CDR3 loop is CASSLEMASGGHEQYF. In DNA, the CDR3 is TGTGCCAGCAGCTTAGAAATGGCGTCAGGGGGTCACGAGCAGTACTTC.

V is TRBV6-1 and J is TRBJ2-3, with D perhaps TRBD2 (6 bases). V was trimmed by 3 bases and J by 7 bases, leaving 14 bases between them. Germline CDR1 MNHNS, CDR2 SASEGT. The length of the CDR3 is 14 residues. Here the CDR3 DNA reads TGTGCCAGCAGTGAGTCCTTTCGGGGGAATACGCAGTATTTT. This sequence encodes CASSESFRGNTQYF.

This chain uses TRBV7-6 with TRBJ2-7, with D possibly TRBD1 on 5 matching bases. Germline-derived CDR1 and CDR2 are SGHVS and FNYEAQ. This CDR3 is built from 14 residues. Trimming stripped 6 bases from V and 2 bases from J, with 14 bases between. CDR3 sequence reads: CASSPEGAAYEQYF. The CDR3 nucleotides are TGTGCCAGCAGTCCTGAAGGGGCTGCCTACGAGCAGTACTTC.

This CDR3 is CATMGQGAGANVLTF. CDR3 DNA: TGTGCCACCATGGGACAGGGGGCCGGGGCCAACGTCCTGACTTTC. The chain uses TRBV24-1 and TRBJ2-6, with TRBD1 matching 12 bases. V gave up 8 bases and J gave up 4 bases; unmatched junction bases: 2. The germline V gene encodes CDR1 KGHDR and CDR2 SFDVKD. The CDR3 length is 15 residues.

The genes are TRBV5-6 and TRBJ1-1; D call uncertain. CDR1 and CDR2 (germline): SGHDT, YYEEEE. The CDR3 runs to 11 residues. Deletions cut 5 bases from V and 5 bases from J, with 7 bases between. For the CDR3, the DNA is TGTGCCAGCAGTAGCTGGACTGAAGCTTTCTTT. Its translation: CASSSWTEAFF.

This clonotype was found many times. This sequence joins TRBV11-1 and TRBJ2-1; D call uncertain. The CDR3 sequence is 16 residues long. Germline assignment: CDR1 SGHAT and CDR2 FQDESV (reference sequence). V gave up 5 bases and J gave up 3 bases, with 17 bases separating them. The CDR3 nucleotides read TGTGCCAGCAGCCCCCCCCTCCGAACGGGCTACAATGAGCAGTTCTTC. Its protein product is CASSPPLRTGYNEQFF.